This TCR beta chain was sequenced during a study of blood T cell repertoires in COVID-19. Study in general: Spain, Italy and the United States supplied samples that represented acute and convalescent COVID-19. The cDNA or gDNA used as material had been derived from T cells, B-cell-depleted T cells, or PBMCs.

V lost 6 bases and J 4 bases, leaving 13 bases between the germline ends. Per the germline V gene, CDR1 is LNHDA and CDR2 is SQIVND (reference sequence). CDR3 size: 13 residues. Authors' methods: The authors estimated nucleated cell counts from reference gene primer amplification. Clones were read by immunoSEQ multiplex PCR, and TCRdb kept only the in-frame ones, dropping some. D and trimming were read from the DNA, whereas the V and J calls and clone size are those reported in that table. This table holds about 83,000 clones, around 90% found once. The rearrangement uses TRBV19 and TRBJ2-7, with D maybe TRBD2 (5 bases). This clonotype was sampled from a man between 60 and 75 years old with acute or convalescent COVID-19. Sequenced material: peripheral blood. The DNA for the CDR3 is TGTGCCAGTAGGGCAGAGGGAACTTACGAGCAGTACTTC. It codes for CASRAEGTYEQYF.